This T cell receptor (beta chain) is from a study of blood T cells in healthy people across ages. The CDR3 is 15 residues long. Trimming cost V 0 bases and J 6 bases, with 13 bases left between them. CDR1 and CDR2 (germline): LGHNA, YSLEER. This clonotype was observed a few times. Next came a second PCR, run for about 6 to 12 cycles, which used a sample-barcoded 5' primer along with a J-beta primer mix. TCRdb re-analysed the 5' RACE reads in MiXCR, keeping a single row per CDR3 protein. The profile shows about 570,000 distinct CDR3 sequences, roughly a quarter of them singletons. The source is a woman aged 65 to 85 in good health. This chain joins TRBV4-3 and TRBJ2-3; D not certain. The sequenced sample consisted of blood. CDR3 loop: CASSQDMARPDTQYF. DNA for the CDR3: TGCGCCAGCAGCCAAGATATGGCCAGGCCTGATACGCAGTATTTT.